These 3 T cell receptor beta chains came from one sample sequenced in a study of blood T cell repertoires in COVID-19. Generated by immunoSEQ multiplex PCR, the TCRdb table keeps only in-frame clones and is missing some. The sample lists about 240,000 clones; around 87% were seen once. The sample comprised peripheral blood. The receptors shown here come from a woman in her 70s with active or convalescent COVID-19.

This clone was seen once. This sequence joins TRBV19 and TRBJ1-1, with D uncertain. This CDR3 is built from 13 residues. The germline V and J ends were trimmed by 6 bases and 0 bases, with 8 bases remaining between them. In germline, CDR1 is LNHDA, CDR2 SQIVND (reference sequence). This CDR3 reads CASSGLMNTEAFF. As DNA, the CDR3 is TGTGCCAGTAGCGGACTCATGAACACTGAAGCTTTCTTT.

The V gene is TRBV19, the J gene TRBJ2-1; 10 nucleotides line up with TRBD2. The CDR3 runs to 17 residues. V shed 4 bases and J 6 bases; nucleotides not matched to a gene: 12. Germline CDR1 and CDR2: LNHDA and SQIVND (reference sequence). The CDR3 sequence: CASSTPRASGGLNEQFF. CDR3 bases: TGTGCCAGTAGTACCCCAAGAGCTAGCGGGGGCCTCAATGAGCAGTTCTTC.

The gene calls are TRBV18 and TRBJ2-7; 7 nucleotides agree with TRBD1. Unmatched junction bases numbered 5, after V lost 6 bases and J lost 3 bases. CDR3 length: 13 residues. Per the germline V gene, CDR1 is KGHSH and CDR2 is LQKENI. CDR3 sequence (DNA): TGTGCCAGCTCGCAATACAGGGGCTACGAGCAGTACTTC. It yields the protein CASSQYRGYEQYF.